Reported below is one T cell receptor beta chain. What antigen it recognizes has not been identified. Nothing much larger sits one base from this clone, and base qualities are not available. The data derive from a study of blood T cell repertoires in COVID-19 (TCRdb year 2020). Background on the whole study: Samples covering the acute and convalescent phases of COVID-19 were provided by collaborators in the United States, Italy and Spain. The material from the prospective study consisted of cDNA or gDNA derived from T cells, B-cell-depleted T cells, or PBMCs. Deeply sampled blood TCRbeta repertoires from subjects exposed to, actively infected with, or recovered from COVID-19 were included in the dataset. The repertoires were made available in a free public database intended to serve as a resource for research on the immune response to SARS-CoV-2. Samples were obtained from the ongoing ImmuneRACE study (first 160 participants) and from roughly 1,300 subjects provided by 6 global collaborators. Nearly every sample came with metadata listing a de-identified subject ID, COVID-19 status, age in years and sex. Where available, HLA class I and class II types were taken from metadata supplied by the sample provider and were not determined by assay-based typing.

Overall results and qualifications from the work: How much clinical and demographic metadata was included differed by source and by participant, and the metadata was provided uncurated.

Participants in the prospective study were enrolled through a virtual design, were aged about 18 to 90 years, and lived in about two dozen United States geographic areas. In the prospective study, cohorts were assigned on the basis of participant-reported clinical history obtained from a screening survey and a study questionnaire. Each participant in the prospective study had whole blood, serum and a nasopharyngeal or oropharyngeal swab collected by mobile phlebotomists. Prospective study participants could optionally give additional blood draws and questionnaires over a roughly two-month period. Blood samples from the prospective study were shipped frozen or at room temperature prior to DNA extraction. TCRbeta CDR3 regions were amplified from genomic DNA using the immunoSEQ Assay, a bias-controlled multiplex PCR. The original pipeline was this. Nucleated cell counts per sample were estimated from amplification of reference gene primers within the assay. To quantify the absolute abundance of each unique TCRbeta CDR3 rearrangement, sequence reads were collapsed and filtered. For each sample, productive Simpson clonality was calculated as the square root of Simpson's diversity index across productive rearrangements. TCRdb obtained this table from immuneACCESS and retained in-frame rearrangements with V and J assigned. These tables miss some clones; where compared with another copy, unresolved V genes account for less than half of the shortfall, and the remainder is unexplained. V and J calls plus clone size are reproduced from that table; the DNA served to infer D and trimming. This sample is represented by about 230,000 clones; just under 90% of them were singletons. The ten largest clonotypes hold roughly 4% of the sample.

CDR1 and CDR2, per the germline V gene (reference sequence), are GTSNPN and SVGIG. Counted from cysteine to phenylalanine, this CDR3 has 12 amino acids. Only the CDR3 part of the read is kept: 36 bases, read in frame from the first base. Trimming at the junction amounts to 2 bases on V and 3 bases on J, and the germline ends lie 5 bases apart. The sequencing sample was made of PBMCs or T cells enriched from blood (not recorded which). The sequence came from a woman aged 25-40 years with acute COVID-19. The receptor chain draws on TRBV30 and TRBJ1-5, with the D segment identity uncertain. The nucleotide sequence is TGTGCCTGGAGTCAGTACAATCAGCCCCAGCATTTT. It translates to CAWSQYNQPQHF.